The clone carrying this T cell receptor (beta chain) was counted many times. Its antigen is not identified. The CDR3 is made up of 13 amino acids. The germline V and J ends were trimmed by 1 base and 0 bases, with 3 bases remaining between them. Per germline, CDR1 SEHNR and CDR2 FQNEAQ (reference sequence). The sample belongs to a study of T cell repertoires in cytomegalovirus infection. Findings and caveats of the study: Using cumulative public TCR beta family frequency, the authors identified those who carried CMV together with the relevant HLA.

TCRdb itself ran the reads through MiXCR, one entry per CDR3 protein. The sample lists around 270,000 distinct CDR3 sequences; roughly 10% were seen once. V is TRBV7-9 and J is TRBJ1-1; D ambiguous. The sequenced material came from PBMCs. The clonotype originates from a human donor in good health (CMV status not recorded). Some clones in this sample may be carry-over from other donors' samples. The CDR3 is CASSLVMNTEAFF. The CDR3 DNA sequence: TGTGCCAGCAGCTTAGTAATGAACACTGAAGCTTTCTTT.